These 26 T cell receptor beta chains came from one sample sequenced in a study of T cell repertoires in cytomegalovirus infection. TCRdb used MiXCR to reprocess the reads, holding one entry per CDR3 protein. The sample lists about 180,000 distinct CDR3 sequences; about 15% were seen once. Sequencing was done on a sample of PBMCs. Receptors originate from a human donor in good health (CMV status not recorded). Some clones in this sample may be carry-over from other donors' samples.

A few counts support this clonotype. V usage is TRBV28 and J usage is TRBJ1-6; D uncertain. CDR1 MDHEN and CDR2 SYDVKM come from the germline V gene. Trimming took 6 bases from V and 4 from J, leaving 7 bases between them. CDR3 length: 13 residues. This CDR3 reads CASRDNYNSPLHF. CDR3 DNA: TGTGCCAGCAGAGACAATTATAATTCACCCCTCCACTTT.

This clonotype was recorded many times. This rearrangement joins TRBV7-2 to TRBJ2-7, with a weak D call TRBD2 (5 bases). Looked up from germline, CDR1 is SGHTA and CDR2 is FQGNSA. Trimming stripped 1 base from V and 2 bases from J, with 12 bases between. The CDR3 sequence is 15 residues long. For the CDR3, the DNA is TGTGCCAGCAGCTTAGACCGAGCGGAACCCTACGAGCAGTACTTC. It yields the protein CASSLDRAEPYEQYF.

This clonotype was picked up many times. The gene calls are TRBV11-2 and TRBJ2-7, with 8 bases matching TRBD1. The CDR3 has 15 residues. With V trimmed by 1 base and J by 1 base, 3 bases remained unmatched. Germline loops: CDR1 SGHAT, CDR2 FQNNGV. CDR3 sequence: CASSLVGTGSYEQYF. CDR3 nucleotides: TGTGCCAGCAGCTTAGTGGGGACAGGTTCCTACGAGCAGTACTTC.

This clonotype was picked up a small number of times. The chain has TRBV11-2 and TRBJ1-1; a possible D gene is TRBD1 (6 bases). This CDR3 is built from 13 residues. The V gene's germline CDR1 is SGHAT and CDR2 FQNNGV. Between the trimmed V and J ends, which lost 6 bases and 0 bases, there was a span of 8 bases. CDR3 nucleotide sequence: TGTGCCAGCAGTCGACAGGTGAACACTGAAGCTTTCTTT. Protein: CASSRQVNTEAFF. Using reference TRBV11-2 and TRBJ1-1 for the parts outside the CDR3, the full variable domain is EAGVAQSPRYKIIEKRQSVAFWCNPISGHATLYWYQQILGQGPKLLIQFQNNGVVDDSQLPKDRFSAERLKGVDSTLKIQPAKLEDSAVYLCASSRQVNTEAFFGQGTRLTVV.

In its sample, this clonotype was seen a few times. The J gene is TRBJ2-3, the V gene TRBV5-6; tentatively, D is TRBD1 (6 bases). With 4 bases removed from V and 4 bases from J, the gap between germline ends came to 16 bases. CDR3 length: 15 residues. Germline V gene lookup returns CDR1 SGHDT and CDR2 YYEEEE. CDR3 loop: CASSLGTSTADTQYF. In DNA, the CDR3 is TGTGCCAGCAGCCTCGGGACATCTACGGCAGATACGCAGTATTTT.

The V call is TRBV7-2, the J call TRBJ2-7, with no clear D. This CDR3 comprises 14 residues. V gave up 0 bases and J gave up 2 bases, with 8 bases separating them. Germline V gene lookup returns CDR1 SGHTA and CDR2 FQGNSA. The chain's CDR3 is CASSLAPRTYEQYF. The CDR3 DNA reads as TGTGCCAGCAGCTTAGCGCCCAGAACCTACGAGCAGTACTTC.

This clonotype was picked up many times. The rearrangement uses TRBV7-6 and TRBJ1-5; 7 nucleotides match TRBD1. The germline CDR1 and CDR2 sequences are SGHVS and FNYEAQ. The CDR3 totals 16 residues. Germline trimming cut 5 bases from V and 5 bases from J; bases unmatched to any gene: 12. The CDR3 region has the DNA TGTGCCAGCAGCCCCAACCCGCGGGACAGCTATCAGCCCCAGCATTTT. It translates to CASSPNPRDSYQPQHF.

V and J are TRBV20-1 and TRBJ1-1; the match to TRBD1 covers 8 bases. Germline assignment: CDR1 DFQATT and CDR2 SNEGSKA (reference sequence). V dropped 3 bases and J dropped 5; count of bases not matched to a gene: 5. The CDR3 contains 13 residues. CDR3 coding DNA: TGCAGTGCTAGTGACAGGGGTGAAACTGAAGCTTTCTTT. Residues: CSASDRGETEAFF.

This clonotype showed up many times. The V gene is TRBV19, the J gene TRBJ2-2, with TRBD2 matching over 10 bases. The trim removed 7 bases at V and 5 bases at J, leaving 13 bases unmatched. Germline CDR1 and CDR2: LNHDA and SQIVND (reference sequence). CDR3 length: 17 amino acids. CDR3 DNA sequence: TGTGCCAGTACCTTCCATTCTAGCGGGAGTGGGACCGGGGAGCTGTTTTTT. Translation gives CASTFHSSGSGTGELFF.

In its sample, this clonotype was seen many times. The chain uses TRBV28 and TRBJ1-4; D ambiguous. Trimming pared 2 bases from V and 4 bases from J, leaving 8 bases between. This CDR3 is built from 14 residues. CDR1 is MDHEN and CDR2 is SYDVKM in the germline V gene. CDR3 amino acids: CASSLPVGNEKLFF. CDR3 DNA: TGTGCCAGCAGTTTACCGGTGGGTAATGAAAAACTGTTTTTT.

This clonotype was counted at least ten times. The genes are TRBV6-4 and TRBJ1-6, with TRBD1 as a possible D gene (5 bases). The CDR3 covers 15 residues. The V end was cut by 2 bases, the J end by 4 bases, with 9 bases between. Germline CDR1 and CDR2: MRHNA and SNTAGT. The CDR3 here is CASSDGRGYNSPLHF. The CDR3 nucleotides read TGTGCCAGCAGTGACGGAAGGGGTTATAATTCACCCCTCCACTTT.

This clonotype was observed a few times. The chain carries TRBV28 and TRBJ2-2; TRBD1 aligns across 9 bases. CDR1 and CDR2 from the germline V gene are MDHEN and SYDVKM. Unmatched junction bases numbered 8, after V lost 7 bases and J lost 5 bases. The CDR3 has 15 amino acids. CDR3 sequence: CASIRTGAGTGELFF. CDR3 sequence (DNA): TGTGCCAGCATCCGGACAGGGGCGGGGACCGGGGAGCTGTTTTTT.

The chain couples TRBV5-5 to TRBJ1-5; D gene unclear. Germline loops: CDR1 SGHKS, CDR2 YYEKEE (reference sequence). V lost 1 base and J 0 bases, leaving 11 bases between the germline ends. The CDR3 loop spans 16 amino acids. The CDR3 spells CASSLRGDGSNQPQHF. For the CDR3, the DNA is TGTGCCAGCAGCTTGCGAGGCGATGGTAGCAATCAGCCCCAGCATTTT. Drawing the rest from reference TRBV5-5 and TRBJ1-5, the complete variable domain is DAGVTQSPTHLIKTRGQQVTLRCSPISGHKSVSWYQQVLGQGPQFIFQYYEKEERGRGNFPDRFSARQFPNYSSELNVNALLLGDSALYLCASSLRGDGSNQPQHFGDGTRLSIL.

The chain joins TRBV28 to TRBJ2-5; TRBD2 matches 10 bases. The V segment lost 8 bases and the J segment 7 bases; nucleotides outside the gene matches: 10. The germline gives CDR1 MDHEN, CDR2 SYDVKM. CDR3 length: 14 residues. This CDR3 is CASCLTSGTGTQYF. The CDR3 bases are TGTGCCAGCTGTCTCACTAGCGGGACCGGGACCCAGTACTTC.

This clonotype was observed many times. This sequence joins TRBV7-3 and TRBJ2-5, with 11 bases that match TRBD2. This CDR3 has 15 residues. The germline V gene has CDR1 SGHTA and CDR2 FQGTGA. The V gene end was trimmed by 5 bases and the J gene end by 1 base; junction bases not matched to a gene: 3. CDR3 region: CASSRTSGSQETQYF. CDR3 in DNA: TGTGCCAGCAGCCGGACTAGCGGGTCCCAAGAGACCCAGTACTTC. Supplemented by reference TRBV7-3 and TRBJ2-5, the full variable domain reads GAGVSQTPSNKVTEKGKYVELRCDPISGHTALYWYRQSLGQGPEFLIYFQGTGAADDSGLPNDRFFAVRPEGSVSTLKIQRTERGDSAVYLCASSRTSGSQETQYFGPGTRLLVL.

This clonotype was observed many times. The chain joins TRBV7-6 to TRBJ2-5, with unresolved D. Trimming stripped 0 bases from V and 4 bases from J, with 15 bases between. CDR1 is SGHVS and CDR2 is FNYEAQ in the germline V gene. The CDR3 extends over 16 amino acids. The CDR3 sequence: CASSLAFDLGRETQYF. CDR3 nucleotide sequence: TGTGCCAGCAGCTTAGCGTTTGACCTAGGGCGAGAGACCCAGTACTTC.

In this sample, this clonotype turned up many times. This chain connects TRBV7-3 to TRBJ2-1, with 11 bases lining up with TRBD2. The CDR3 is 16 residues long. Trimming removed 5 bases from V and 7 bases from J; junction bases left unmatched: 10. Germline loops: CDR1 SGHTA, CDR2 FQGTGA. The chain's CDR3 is CASSKGPSGRRNEQFF. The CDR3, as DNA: TGTGCCAGCAGCAAGGGGCCTAGCGGGAGGAGGAATGAGCAGTTCTTC.

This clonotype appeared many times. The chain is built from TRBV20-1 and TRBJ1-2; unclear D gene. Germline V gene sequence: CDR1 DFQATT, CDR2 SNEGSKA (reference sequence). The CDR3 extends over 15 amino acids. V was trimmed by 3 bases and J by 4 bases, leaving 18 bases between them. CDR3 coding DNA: TGCAGTGCTAGTGACTCTGGGCAGGTTGGCTATGGCTACACCTTC. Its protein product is CSASDSGQVGYGYTF.

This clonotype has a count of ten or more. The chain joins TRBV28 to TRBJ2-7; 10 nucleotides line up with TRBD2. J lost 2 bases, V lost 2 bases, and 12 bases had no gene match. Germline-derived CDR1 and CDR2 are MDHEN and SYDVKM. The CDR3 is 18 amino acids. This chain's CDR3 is CASSLVGFSGRSPYEQYF. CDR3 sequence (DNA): TGTGCCAGCAGTTTAGTGGGATTTAGCGGGAGGTCCCCCTACGAGCAGTACTTC.

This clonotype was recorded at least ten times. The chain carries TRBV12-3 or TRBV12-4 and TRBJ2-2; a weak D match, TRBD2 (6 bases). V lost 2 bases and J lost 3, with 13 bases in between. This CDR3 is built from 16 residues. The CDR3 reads CASSLKMSGYTGELFF. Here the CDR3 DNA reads TGTGCCAGCAGTTTAAAAATGAGCGGGTACACCGGGGAGCTGTTTTTT.

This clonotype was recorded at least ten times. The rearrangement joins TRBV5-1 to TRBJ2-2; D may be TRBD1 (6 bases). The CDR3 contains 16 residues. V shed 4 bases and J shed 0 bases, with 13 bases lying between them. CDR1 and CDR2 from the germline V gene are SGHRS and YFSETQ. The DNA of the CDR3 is TGCGCCAGCAGCGCTGACAGGTCCTCGAACACCGGGGAGCTGTTTTTT. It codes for CASSADRSSNTGELFF. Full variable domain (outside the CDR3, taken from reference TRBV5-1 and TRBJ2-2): KAGVTQTPRYLIKTRGQQVTLSCSPISGHRSVSWYQQTPGQGLQFLFEYFSETQRNKGNFPGRFSGRQFSNSRSEMNVSTLELGDSALYLCASSADRSSNTGELFFGEGSRLTVL.

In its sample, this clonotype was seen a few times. The CDR3 nucleotides read TGTGCCAGCAGGGCTAGCGGGAACCAGAAAAATGAGCAGTTCTTC. It encodes CASRASGNQKNEQFF. The genes are TRBV2 and TRBJ2-1, with TRBD2 matching 9 bases. In germline, CDR1 is SNHLY, CDR2 FYNNEI. Trimming cost V 6 bases and J 7 bases; bases outside gene matches: 10. The CDR3 is 15 amino acids.

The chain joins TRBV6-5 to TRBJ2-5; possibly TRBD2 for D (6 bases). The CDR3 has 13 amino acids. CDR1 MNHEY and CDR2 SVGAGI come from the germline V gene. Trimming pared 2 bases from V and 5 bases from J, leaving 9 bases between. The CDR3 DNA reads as TGTGCCAGCAGTTACGGGAGGAAGGAGACCCAGTACTTC. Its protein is CASSYGRKETQYF.

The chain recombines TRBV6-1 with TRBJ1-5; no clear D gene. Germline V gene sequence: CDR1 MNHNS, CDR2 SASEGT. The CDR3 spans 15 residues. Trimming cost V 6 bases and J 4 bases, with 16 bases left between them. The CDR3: CASSPSTVGNQPQHF. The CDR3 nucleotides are TGTGCCAGCAGCCCCTCAACAGTGGGTAATCAGCCCCAGCATTTT.

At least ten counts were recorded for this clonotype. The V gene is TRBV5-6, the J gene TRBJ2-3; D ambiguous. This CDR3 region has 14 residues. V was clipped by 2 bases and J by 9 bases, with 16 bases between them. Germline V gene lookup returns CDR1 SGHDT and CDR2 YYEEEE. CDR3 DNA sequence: TGTGCCAGCAGCTTTCCCTCAGAGGACCGGACGCAGTATTTT. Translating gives CASSFPSEDRTQYF.

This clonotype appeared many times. This chain's CDR3 is CASSLGPGGLSYEQYF. The CDR3, as DNA: TGTGCCAGCAGCCTTGGGCCCGGGGGGCTCTCCTACGAGCAGTACTTC. The chain uses TRBV7-8 and TRBJ2-7; tentative D call: TRBD2 (7 bases). V lost 5 bases and J 0 bases, leaving 17 bases between the germline ends. The CDR3 has 16 residues. Germline values: CDR1 SGHVS, CDR2 FQNEAQ.